One and the same sample provided the 20 T cell receptor beta chains below, sequenced in a study of CXCR3-negative and CXCR3-positive naive CD8 T cells. The authors prepared UMI-labeled TRB cDNA libraries by 5' RACE. TCRdb derives one entry per CDR3 protein from the 5' RACE reads, leaving out DNA. The sample includes 100,000 to 150,000 distinct CDR3 sequences. The specimen sequenced was naive CXCR3- CD8+ T cells from blood. Subset indicated: CD45RO-CCR7+CD27+CD95- naive CD8+ T cells lacking CXCR3 (TNR3-). These receptors originate from a human donor in good health. Some clones in this sample may be carry-over from other donors' samples.

CDR3 region: CASSYPGGQALYF. The gene calls are TRBV7-9 and TRBJ2-5; TCRdb reports TRBD1, a call that lacks DNA to check it against. Germline assignment: CDR1 SEHNR and CDR2 FQNEAQ (reference sequence). The CDR3 has 13 residues. Combining the CDR3 with reference TRBV7-9 and TRBJ2-5 gives the whole variable domain DTGVSQNPRHKITKRGQNVTFRCDPISEHNRLYWYRQTLGQGPEFLTYFQNEAQLEKSRLLSDRFSAERPKGSFSTLEIQRTEQGDSAMYLCASSYPGGQALYFGPGTRLLVL.

This sequence joins TRBV19 and TRBJ1-1. CDR3 size: 13 residues. CDR1 LNHDA and CDR2 SQIVND come from the germline V gene (reference sequence). This CDR3 is CASSMMGNTEAFF. The entire variable domain, with the rest obtained from reference TRBV19 and TRBJ1-1, is as follows: DGGITQSPKYLFRKEGQNVTLSCEQNLNHDAMYWYRQDPGQGLRLIYYSQIVNDFQKGDIAEGYSVSREKKESFPLTVTSAQKNPTAFYLCASSMMGNTEAFFGQGTRLTVV.

The V gene is TRBV28, the J gene TRBJ1-2; as DNA is missing, the TRBD1 call by TCRdb cannot be tested. The CDR3 is 12 residues long. Looked up from germline, CDR1 is MDHEN and CDR2 is SYDVKM. The CDR3 loop is CASSLVRVGYTF.

The chain has TRBV2 and TRBJ1-1; TCRdb's assignment of TRBD1 cannot be checked, as there is no DNA. Germline CDR1 and CDR2: SNHLY and FYNNEI. The CDR3 covers 13 residues. CDR3 sequence reads: CASTLTGNTEAFF. Looking up the rest from reference TRBV2 and TRBJ1-1 gives the full variable domain: EPEVTQTPSHQVTQMGQEVILRCVPISNHLYFYWYRQILGQKVEFLVSFYNNEISEKSEIFDDQFSVERPDGSNFTLKIRSTKLEDSAMYFCASTLTGNTEAFFGQGTRLTVV.

The chain carries TRBV29-1 and TRBJ2-7. Germline V lookup: CDR1 SQVTM, CDR2 ANQGSEA. CDR3 length equals 13 residues. The CDR3 sequence: CSVEEGDSYEQYF.

The rearrangement joins TRBV5-1 to TRBJ2-1; TCRdb calls TRBD1, which cannot be checked without DNA. The CDR3 spans 17 residues. Germline V lookup: CDR1 SGHRS, CDR2 YFSETQ. The chain's CDR3 is CASSWGGRDKGYNEQFF. The full variable domain, its missing parts supplied by reference TRBV5-1 and TRBJ2-1, is KAGVTQTPRYLIKTRGQQVTLSCSPISGHRSVSWYQQTPGQGLQFLFEYFSETQRNKGNFPGRFSGRQFSNSRSEMNVSTLELGDSALYLCASSWGGRDKGYNEQFFGPGTRLTVL.

The J gene is TRBJ2-5, the V gene TRBV7-2; TCRdb outputs TRBD1, but without DNA this stays unchecked. Germline lookup yields CDR1 SGHTA and CDR2 FQGNSA. The CDR3 is made up of 15 amino acids. CDR3 loop: CASNSDTGAFETQYF.

This chain uses TRBV12-3 or TRBV12-4 with TRBJ1-2. This CDR3 has 14 amino acids. The CDR3 spells CASSESRGSEGYTF.

This chain links TRBV7-2 with TRBJ1-5; TCRdb reports TRBD1, a call that lacks DNA to check it against. The CDR3 consists of 21 residues. The germline V gene encodes CDR1 SGHTA and CDR2 FQGNSA. This CDR3 reads CASSLAGTGYLVSAFNQPQHF. The entire variable domain, with the rest obtained from reference TRBV7-2 and TRBJ1-5, is as follows: GAGVSQSPSNKVTEKGKDVELRCDPISGHTALYWYRQSLGQGLEFLIYFQGNSAPDKSGLPSDRFSAERTGGSVSTLTIQRTQQEDSAVYLCASSLAGTGYLVSAFNQPQHFGDGTRLSIL.

The chain combines TRBV9 with TRBJ2-1. The CDR3 runs to 15 residues. Germline V gives CDR1 SGDLS, CDR2 YYNGEE. This CDR3 reads CASSAHATGYNEQFF.

The CDR3: CASSSPDRGPFHGYTF. V and J are TRBV3-1 and TRBJ1-2; TCRdb's D gene call, TRBD1, goes unchecked for lack of DNA. CDR1 and CDR2 from the germline V gene are LGHDT and YNNKEL (reference sequence). The CDR3 has 16 residues. The complete variable domain, with remaining parts taken from reference TRBV3-1 and TRBJ1-2, reads DTAVSQTPKYLVTQMGNDKSIKCEQNLGHDTMYWYKQDSKKFLKIMFSYNNKELIINETVPNRFSPKSPDKAHLNLHINSLELGDSAVYFCASSSPDRGPFHGYTFGSGTRLTVV.

The chain couples TRBV5-1 to TRBJ1-1; TCRdb calls TRBD1, which cannot be checked without DNA. Germline values: CDR1 SGHRS, CDR2 YFSETQ. The CDR3 extends over 13 amino acids. CDR3 protein: CASSSTGNTEAFF.

This sequence joins TRBV2 and TRBJ2-7; TCRdb proposes TRBD1, but this gene call is untestable without DNA. The germline CDR1 and CDR2 sequences are SNHLY and FYNNEI. The CDR3 contains 14 residues. This CDR3 is CASTLRDTAYEQYF.

The V gene is TRBV9, the J gene TRBJ2-3; the D call from TCRdb, TRBD1, cannot be confirmed without DNA. Looked up from germline, CDR1 is SGDLS and CDR2 is YYNGEE. The CDR3 has 15 residues. CDR3 in amino acids: CASSVGGRVSDTQYF.

This rearrangement joins TRBV5-5 to TRBJ2-1; TCRdb lists TRBD2, though no DNA is available to test this call. The CDR3 runs to 18 residues. Germline V gives CDR1 SGHKS, CDR2 YYEKEE (reference sequence). The chain's CDR3 is CASSLETSGSFRYNEQFF. The full variable domain, its missing parts supplied by reference TRBV5-5 and TRBJ2-1, is DAGVTQSPTHLIKTRGQQVTLRCSPISGHKSVSWYQQVLGQGPQFIFQYYEKEERGRGNFPDRFSARQFPNYSSELNVNALLLGDSALYLCASSLETSGSFRYNEQFFGPGTRLTVL.

The chain combines TRBV13 with TRBJ2-1; the TRBD2 assignment by TCRdb is unverifiable without DNA. CDR1 and CDR2 from the germline V gene are PRHDT and FYEKMQ (reference sequence). The CDR3 consists of 15 residues. The CDR3 sequence: CASSTLAETYNEQFF.

The chain employs TRBV5-1 and TRBJ2-7. The CDR3 runs 14 residues. CDR1 is SGHRS and CDR2 is YFSETQ in the germline V gene. CDR3 protein: CASSLAGINYEQYF.

The chain couples TRBV11-3 to TRBJ1-2; with no DNA, the TCRdb D assignment of TRBD1 cannot be verified. CDR3 length equals 16 residues. Germline CDR1 is SGHNT and CDR2 is YENEEA. CDR3 amino acids: CASSSPGAGRTYGYTF.

J is TRBJ2-7 and V is TRBV7-9; TCRdb designates TRBD2, a call that cannot be tested without DNA. CDR3 size: 15 residues. Germline V CDR1 and CDR2: SEHNR, FQNEAQ (reference sequence). CDR3: CASSTNLAGGREQYF.

The chain combines TRBV7-6 with TRBJ1-5. Germline values: CDR1 SGHVS, CDR2 FNYEAQ. The CDR3 is 16 residues long. The CDR3 loop is CASSLAEGGLNQPQHF.